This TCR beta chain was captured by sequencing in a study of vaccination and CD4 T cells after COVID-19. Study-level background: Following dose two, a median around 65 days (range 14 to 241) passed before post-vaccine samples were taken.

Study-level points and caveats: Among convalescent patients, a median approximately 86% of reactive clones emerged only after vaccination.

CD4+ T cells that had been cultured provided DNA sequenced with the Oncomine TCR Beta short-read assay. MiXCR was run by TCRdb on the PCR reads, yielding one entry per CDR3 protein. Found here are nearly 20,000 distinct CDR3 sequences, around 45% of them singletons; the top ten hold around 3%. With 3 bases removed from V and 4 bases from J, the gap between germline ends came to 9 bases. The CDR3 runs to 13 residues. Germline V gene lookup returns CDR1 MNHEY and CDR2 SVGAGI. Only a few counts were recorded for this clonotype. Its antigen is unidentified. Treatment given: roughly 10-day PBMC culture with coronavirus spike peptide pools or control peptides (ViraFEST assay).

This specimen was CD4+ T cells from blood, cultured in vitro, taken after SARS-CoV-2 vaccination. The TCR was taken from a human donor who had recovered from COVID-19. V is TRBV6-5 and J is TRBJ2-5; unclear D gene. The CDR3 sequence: CASSYVSTETQYF. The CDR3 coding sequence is TGTGCCAGCAGTTATGTGAGCACAGAGACCCAGTACTTC.